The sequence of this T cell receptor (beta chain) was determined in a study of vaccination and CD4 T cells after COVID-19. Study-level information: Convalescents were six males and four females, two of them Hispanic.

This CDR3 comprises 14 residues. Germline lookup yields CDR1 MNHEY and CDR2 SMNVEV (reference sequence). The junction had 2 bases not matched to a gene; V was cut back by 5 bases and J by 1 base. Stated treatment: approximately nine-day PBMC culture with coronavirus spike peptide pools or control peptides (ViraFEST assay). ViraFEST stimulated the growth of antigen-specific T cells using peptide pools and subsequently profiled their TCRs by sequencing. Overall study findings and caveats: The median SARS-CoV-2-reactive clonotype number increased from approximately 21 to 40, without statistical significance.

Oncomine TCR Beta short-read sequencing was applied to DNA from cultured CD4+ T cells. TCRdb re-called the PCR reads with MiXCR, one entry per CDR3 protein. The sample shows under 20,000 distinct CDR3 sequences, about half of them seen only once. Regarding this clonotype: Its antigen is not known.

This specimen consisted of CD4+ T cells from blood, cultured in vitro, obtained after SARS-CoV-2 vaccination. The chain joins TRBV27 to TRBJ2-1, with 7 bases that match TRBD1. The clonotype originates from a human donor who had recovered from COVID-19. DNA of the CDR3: TGTGCCAGCAGTACAGGGGTATCCTACAATGAGCAGTTCTTC. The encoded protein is CASSTGVSYNEQFF.